The 4 T cell receptor beta chains presented below share a single source sample, sequenced in a study of control samples from healthy donors and cancer patients. Sequencing used immunoSEQ multiplex PCR; TCRdb keeps in-frame clones, though not all of them. The sample holds around 99,000 clones, less than 95% seen once. Specimen: blood. The receptors stem from a human donor in good health. The donor label of this sample is uncertain.

The chain recombines TRBV6-6 with TRBJ2-7; a weak D match, TRBD2 (5 bases). The ends were cut back, 2 bases at V and 2 bases at J, with 13 bases in the middle. The CDR3 extends over 15 amino acids. From germline, CDR1 is MNHNY and CDR2 SVGAGI (reference sequence). In nucleotides, the CDR3 is TGTGCCAGCAGTTACGAGGGTTTCGCCCCCTACGAGCAGTACTTC. Its protein product is CASSYEGFAPYEQYF.

This chain joins TRBV27 and TRBJ2-1, with D perhaps TRBD1 or TRBD2 (5 bases each). Trimming took off 3 bases at V and 0 bases at J, with 9 bases between the two ends. The CDR3 extends over 15 amino acids. CDR1 and CDR2 (germline): MNHEY, SMNVEV (reference sequence). The CDR3 DNA is TGTGCCAGCAGTTTCCCCGGGACCTCCTACAATGAGCAGTTCTTC. It translates to CASSFPGTSYNEQFF.

The V call is TRBV19, the J call TRBJ1-2; possibly TRBD1 for D (5 bases). CDR1 is LNHDA, CDR2 SQIVND, per germline (reference sequence). V was clipped by 6 bases and J by 5 bases, with 19 bases between them. The CDR3 contains 15 residues. This CDR3 is CASSISDTSPYGYTF. CDR3 nucleotides: TGTGCCAGTAGCATCTCGGACACCTCCCCGTATGGCTACACCTTC.

CDR3 DNA: TGTGCCAGCAGCTTAGCGGGGGGCGCAAAAAACACTGAAGCTTTCTTT. It specifies CASSLAGGAKNTEAFF. The chain recombines TRBV7-6 with TRBJ1-1, with D perhaps TRBD1 (6 bases). Trimming pared 0 bases from V and 2 bases from J, leaving 13 bases between. CDR3 length equals 16 residues. CDR1 SGHVS and CDR2 FNYEAQ come from the germline V gene.